The rows below give T cell receptor beta chains drawn from one sample of a study of cytomegalovirus exposure and HLA in healthy donors. The table came from immunoSEQ multiplex PCR; TCRdb's copy has only in-frame clones and leaves some out. Of roughly 43,000 clones in the sample, approximately 75% were seen once. Material for sequencing was PBMCs. The receptors here all came from a man aged 30-40 years in good health and CMV-seronegative. Both conserved end residues are part of each CDR3. The order of the fields is D gene, V gene, J gene, clone size, CDR3 protein, CDR3 DNA. D genes are given only for firm matches. For some rows the clone size is stated as once, few or many, or as a class when expanded; others skip it.

d_call: TRBD2; v_call: TRBV29-1; j_call: TRBJ2-1; clone_size: .; cdr3_aa: CSVEDPSGRGRGEQFF; cdr3_nt: TGCAGCGTTGAAGATCCCAGCGGGAGGGGAAGAGGTGAGCAGTTCTTC
d_call: .; v_call: TRBV21-1; j_call: TRBJ1-2; clone_size: .; cdr3_aa: CASSGRDRGRRGYGYTF; cdr3_nt: TGTGCCAGCAGCGGCAGGGACAGGGGGCGACGCGGCTATGGCTACACCTTC
d_call: .; v_call: TRBV28; j_call: TRBJ2-1; clone_size: .; cdr3_aa: CASSFRDTYNEQFF; cdr3_nt: TGTGCCAGCAGTTTCCGGGATACTTACAATGAGCAGTTCTTC
d_call: .; v_call: TRBV7-6; j_call: TRBJ2-7; clone_size: .; cdr3_aa: CASSLYSGTSTYEQYF; cdr3_nt: TGTGCCAGCAGCTTATACTCGGGTACCTCCACCTACGAGCAGTACTTC
d_call: .; v_call: TRBV2; j_call: TRBJ2-2; clone_size: .; cdr3_aa: CASSEYVGSGELFF; cdr3_nt: TGTGCCAGCAGTGAATATGTGGGCTCCGGGGAGCTGTTTTTT
d_call: .; v_call: TRBV7-9; j_call: TRBJ1-1; clone_size: .; cdr3_aa: CSSRKTLTGNTEAFF; cdr3_nt: TGTTCCAGCAGGAAAACTTTGACAGGGAACACTGAAGCTTTCTTT
d_call: TRBD2; v_call: TRBV5-5; j_call: TRBJ2-7; clone_size: .; cdr3_aa: CASSLGLAGYYEQYF; cdr3_nt: TGTGCCAGCAGCCTTGGACTAGCGGGGTACTACGAGCAGTACTTC
d_call: .; v_call: TRBV7-2; j_call: TRBJ1-5; clone_size: .; cdr3_aa: CASSPYGVLNQPQHF; cdr3_nt: TGTGCCAGCAGCCCTTACGGTGTCCTCAATCAGCCCCAGCATTTT
d_call: .; v_call: TRBV6-5; j_call: TRBJ2-1; clone_size: once; cdr3_aa: CASSFLTFSSYNEQFF; cdr3_nt: TGTGCCAGCAGTTTCTTAACTTTTAGCTCCTACAATGAGCAGTTCTTC
d_call: TRBD2; v_call: TRBV28; j_call: TRBJ2-7; clone_size: .; cdr3_aa: CASRASGYEQYF; cdr3_nt: TGTGCCAGTCGTGCTAGCGGCTACGAGCAGTACTTC
d_call: .; v_call: TRBV14; j_call: TRBJ2-3; clone_size: .; cdr3_aa: CASSRGSPSTDTQYF; cdr3_nt: TGTGCCAGCAGCCGGGGCTCCCCTAGCACAGATACGCAGTATTTT
d_call: .; v_call: TRBV5-1; j_call: TRBJ2-5; clone_size: .; cdr3_aa: CASSSQYQETQYF; cdr3_nt: TGCGCCAGCAGCTCTCAGTACCAAGAGACCCAGTACTTC
d_call: .; v_call: TRBV7-9; j_call: TRBJ2-7; clone_size: .; cdr3_aa: CASMEQGGYEQYF; cdr3_nt: TGTGCCAGCATGGAACAGGGCGGGTACGAGCAGTACTTC
d_call: .; v_call: TRBV5-8; j_call: TRBJ2-4; clone_size: .; cdr3_aa: CASSLAGAKNIQYF; cdr3_nt: TGTGCCAGCAGCTTGGCGGGAGCCAAAAACATTCAGTACTTC
d_call: TRBD1; v_call: TRBV4-2; j_call: TRBJ2-3; clone_size: few; cdr3_aa: CASSQGDSPADTQYF; cdr3_nt: TGTGCCAGCAGCCAAGGGGACAGCCCCGCAGATACGCAGTATTTT
d_call: TRBD1; v_call: TRBV7-3; j_call: TRBJ1-1; clone_size: .; cdr3_aa: CASSSSGTANTEAFF; cdr3_nt: TGTGCCAGCAGCTCCTCCGGGACAGCGAACACTGAAGCTTTCTTT
d_call: TRBD2; v_call: TRBV30; j_call: TRBJ2-5; clone_size: .; cdr3_aa: CALREKKYQETQYF; cdr3_nt: TGTGCCCTGCGGGAGAAGAAGTACCAAGAGACCCAGTACTTC
d_call: .; v_call: TRBV9; j_call: TRBJ2-5; clone_size: few; cdr3_aa: CASSVSDWGRQETQYF; cdr3_nt: TGTGCCAGCAGCGTATCTGATTGGGGCAGACAAGAGACCCAGTACTTC
d_call: .; v_call: TRBV30; j_call: TRBJ2-7; clone_size: .; cdr3_aa: CAWSVVSGTYEQYF; cdr3_nt: TGTGCCTGGAGTGTAGTTAGCGGCACCTACGAGCAGTACTTC
d_call: TRBD2; v_call: TRBV6-4; j_call: TRBJ2-1; clone_size: .; cdr3_aa: CASSESSGGYNEQFF; cdr3_nt: TGTGCCAGCAGTGAGTCTAGCGGGGGCTACAATGAGCAGTTCTTC
d_call: .; v_call: TRBV19; j_call: TRBJ1-4; clone_size: once; cdr3_aa: CASSRQSILATNEKLFF; cdr3_nt: TGTGCCAGTAGTAGGCAGTCGATCCTTGCAACTAATGAAAAACTGTTTTTT
d_call: TRBD1; v_call: TRBV5-5; j_call: TRBJ2-3; clone_size: few; cdr3_aa: CASSRTTGGRTDTQYF; cdr3_nt: TGTGCCAGCAGCCGGACAACAGGGGGGCGGACAGATACGCAGTATTTT
d_call: TRBD1; v_call: TRBV19; j_call: TRBJ2-6; clone_size: .; cdr3_aa: CASRVQGILAGANVLTF; cdr3_nt: TGTGCCAGTAGGGTACAGGGGATTTTGGCTGGGGCCAACGTCCTGACTTTC
d_call: TRBD2; v_call: TRBV7-2; j_call: TRBJ2-7; clone_size: .; cdr3_aa: CASSYGTSGGNEQYF; cdr3_nt: TGTGCCAGCAGCTACGGGACTAGCGGGGGGAACGAGCAGTACTTC
d_call: TRBD1; v_call: TRBV7-9; j_call: TRBJ2-2; clone_size: .; cdr3_aa: CSSSSTPKTGVFRELFF; cdr3_nt: TGTTCCAGCAGCTCCACCCCGAAGACAGGGGTGTTCAGGGAGCTGTTTTTT
d_call: .; v_call: TRBV2; j_call: TRBJ2-7; clone_size: few; cdr3_aa: CASREDSVSYEQYF; cdr3_nt: TGTGCCAGCAGAGAGGATAGCGTCTCCTACGAGCAGTACTTC
d_call: TRBD2; v_call: TRBV5-6; j_call: TRBJ2-2; clone_size: .; cdr3_aa: CASSSTSGKNTGELFF; cdr3_nt: TGTGCCAGCAGCTCAACTAGCGGGAAAAACACCGGGGAGCTGTTTTTT
d_call: .; v_call: TRBV5-5; j_call: TRBJ1-2; clone_size: .; cdr3_aa: CASSLYRERGYTF; cdr3_nt: TGTGCCAGCAGCTTATATCGCGAGAGGGGCTACACCTTC
d_call: TRBD2; v_call: TRBV18; j_call: TRBJ2-3; clone_size: .; cdr3_aa: CASSPPGLAADTQYF; cdr3_nt: TGTGCCAGCTCACCACCGGGACTAGCGGCAGATACGCAGTATTTT